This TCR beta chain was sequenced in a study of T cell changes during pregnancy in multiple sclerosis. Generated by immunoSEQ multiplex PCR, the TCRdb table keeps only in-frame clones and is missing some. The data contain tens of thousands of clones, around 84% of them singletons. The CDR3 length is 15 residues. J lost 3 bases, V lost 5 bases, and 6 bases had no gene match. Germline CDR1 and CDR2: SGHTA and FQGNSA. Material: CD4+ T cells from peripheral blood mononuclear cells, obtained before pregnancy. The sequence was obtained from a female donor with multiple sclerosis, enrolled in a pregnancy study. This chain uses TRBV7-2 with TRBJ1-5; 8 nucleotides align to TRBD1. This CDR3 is CASSKQGDLNQPQHF. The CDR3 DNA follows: TGTGCCAGCAGCAAACAGGGGGATCTCAATCAGCCCCAGCATTTT.